The 21 T cell receptor beta chains below come from one sample, sequenced in a study of T cell responses to AZD1222 COVID-19 vaccine. Only in-frame clones appear in the TCRdb table, and some are missing; sequencing was by immunoSEQ multiplex PCR. The sample carries 90,000 to 130,000 clones, roughly four fifths recorded once. Sequenced here: peripheral blood, sampled on day 0 of AZD1222 vaccination. All receptors come from an adult in good health.

The chain couples TRBV28 to TRBJ2-7, with a tentative D call TRBD1 (6 bases). The CDR3 length is 15 residues. Trimming left V 8 bases short and J 0 bases short, with 17 bases between. From germline, CDR1 is MDHEN and CDR2 SYDVKM. CDR3 amino acids: CASLPQRQASYEQYF. The CDR3 nucleotides are TGTGCCAGCCTTCCCCAGAGACAGGCCTCCTACGAGCAGTACTTC.

This clone was counted only a few times. The chain has TRBV7-2 and TRBJ2-1, with D possibly TRBD2 on 5 matching bases. The CDR3 runs 14 residues. With 5 bases removed from V and 4 bases from J, the gap between germline ends came to 12 bases. Germline V gene lookup returns CDR1 SGHTA and CDR2 FQGNSA. The CDR3 DNA reads as TGTGCCAGCAGCCGGAGGACTGTTTACAATGAGCAGTTCTTC. Its protein product is CASSRRTVYNEQFF. Full variable domain (rest looked up from reference TRBV7-2 and TRBJ2-1): GAGVSQSPSNKVTEKGKDVELRCDPISGHTALYWYRQSLGQGLEFLIYFQGNSAPDKSGLPSDRFSAERTGGSVSTLTIQRTQQEDSAVYLCASSRRTVYNEQFFGPGTRLTVL.

This chain joins TRBV5-4 and TRBJ2-1; TRBD1 is a possible D gene (5 bases). CDR1 is SGHNT, CDR2 YYREEE, per germline (reference sequence). The CDR3 runs to 16 residues. V gave up 2 bases and J gave up 0 bases, with 12 bases separating them. For the CDR3, the DNA is TGTGCCAGCAGCTTAGGTGGGGCCAGCTCCTACAATGAGCAGTTCTTC. As protein: CASSLGGASSYNEQFF.

The chain links TRBV5-4 to TRBJ2-2; TRBD1 aligns across 7 bases. V dropped 4 bases and J dropped 0; count of bases not matched to a gene: 3. The CDR3 sequence is 15 residues long. Germline V gene lookup returns CDR1 SGHNT and CDR2 YYREEE (reference sequence). CDR3 coding DNA: TGTGCCAGCAGCACGACAGGGACGAACACCGGGGAGCTGTTTTTT. It yields the protein CASSTTGTNTGELFF.

The rearrangement uses TRBV7-6 and TRBJ2-7; a possible D gene is TRBD2 (5 bases). Germline lookup yields CDR1 SGHVS and CDR2 FNYEAQ. The CDR3 has 13 residues. Trimming removed 5 bases from V and 7 bases from J, with 15 bases in between. The CDR3 loop reads CASSPLSPGEQYF. The CDR3, as DNA: TGTGCCAGCAGCCCCCTCAGTCCGGGAGAGCAGTACTTC. Complete variable domain (other parts from reference TRBV7-6 and TRBJ2-7): GAGVSQSPRYKVTKRGQDVALRCDPISGHVSLYWYRQALGQGPEFLTYFNYEAQQDKSGLPNDRFSAERPEGSISTLTIQRTEQRDSAMYRCASSPLSPGEQYFGPGTRLTVT.

This clone was recorded once. The chain employs TRBV18 and TRBJ1-1; perhaps TRBD1 as D (5 bases). Germline V gene sequence: CDR1 KGHSH, CDR2 LQKENI. V was clipped by 5 bases and J by 1 base, with 8 bases between them. This CDR3 spans 13 amino acids. The CDR3 nucleotides are TGTGCCAGCTCATACGACAGGAACACTGAAGCTTTCTTT. Protein product: CASSYDRNTEAFF.

A note on this clone: This specimen includes other DNA sequences encoding the same CDR3. The chain combines TRBV6-5 with TRBJ2-5; 10 bases are a match to TRBD2. There are 16 residues in the CDR3. Trimming at V came to 2 bases and at J to 1 base, leaving 4 bases not matched to a gene. Germline V gene data show CDR1 as MNHEY and CDR2 as SVGAGI. The CDR3 sequence: CASSYGASGGQETQYF. CDR3 nucleotides: TGTGCCAGCAGTTACGGGGCTAGCGGGGGCCAAGAGACCCAGTACTTC.

V gene TRBV9 combines with J gene TRBJ2-2, with 10 bases identical to TRBD2. The length of the CDR3 is 15 residues. The V gene's germline CDR1 is SGDLS and CDR2 YYNGEE. The J segment lost 7 bases and the V segment lost 3 bases, leaving 6 bases of the junction unmatched. This CDR3 is CASSASGGGRGELFF. CDR3 sequence (DNA): TGTGCCAGCAGCGCCAGCGGGGGGGGTCGCGGGGAGCTGTTTTTT.

A single count supports this clone. The genes are TRBV4-1 and TRBJ2-7, with D perhaps TRBD1 or TRBD2 (5 bases each). The CDR3 is 13 amino acids. Germline V CDR1 and CDR2: MGHRA, YSYEKL. Between the trimmed V and J ends, which lost 5 bases and 3 bases, there was a span of 11 bases. The DNA for the CDR3 is TGCGCCAGCAGCGTACAGGAGGTCTACGAGCAGTACTTC. Amino acid sequence: CASSVQEVYEQYF.

The gene calls are TRBV5-6 and TRBJ1-6; D unclear. CDR3 length equals 15 residues. The V end lost 5 bases, the J end lost 2 bases, and 11 bases lay between the germline ends. Germline CDR1 SGHDT, CDR2 YYEEEE. The CDR3 nucleotides are TGTGCCAGCAGTCCCGAGGAGCCCTATAATTCACCCCTCCACTTT. Encoded protein: CASSPEEPYNSPLHF. The variable domain in full, with the rest retrieved from reference TRBV5-6 and TRBJ1-6, is DAGVTQSPTHLIKTRGQQVTLRCSPKSGHDTVSWYQQALGQGPQFIFQYYEEEERQRGNFPDRFSGHQFPNYSSELNVNALLLGDSALYLCASSPEEPYNSPLHFGNGTRLTVT.

This clone was seen only a few times. This rearrangement joins TRBV7-2 to TRBJ2-5; 11 bases align to TRBD2. The V gene end was trimmed by 1 base and the J gene end by 5 bases; junction bases not matched to a gene: 9. The CDR3 totals 17 residues. Germline V CDR1 and CDR2: SGHTA, FQGNSA. The CDR3 region has the DNA TGTGCCAGCAGCTTAGAAATAGCGGGGGGGCCCCGGGAGACCCAGTACTTC. As protein: CASSLEIAGGPRETQYF.

This rearrangement joins TRBV14 to TRBJ1-1; no definite D call. Trimming cost V 1 base and J 1 base, with 13 bases left between them. CDR3 size: 16 residues. CDR1 is SGHDN and CDR2 is FVKESK in the germline V gene. The CDR3 sequence is CASSQGGGSPNTEAFF. The CDR3 bases are TGTGCCAGCAGCCAAGGGGGAGGAAGCCCGAACACTGAAGCTTTCTTT.

The V gene is TRBV24-1, the J gene TRBJ1-1; no definite D call. This CDR3 has 13 residues. The ends were cut back, 2 bases at V and 11 bases at J, with 14 bases in the middle. Germline V lookup: CDR1 KGHDR, CDR2 SFDVKD. CDR3 coding DNA: TGTGCCACCAGTGATTCTACTCTCACAACGGCTTTCTTT. Translation gives CATSDSTLTTAFF.

V usage is TRBV10-3 and J usage is TRBJ1-5; 7 bases agree with TRBD1. The V gene end was trimmed by 5 bases and the J gene end by 3 bases; junction bases not matched to a gene: 1. This CDR3 spans 13 amino acids. Germline assignment: CDR1 ENHRY and CDR2 SYGVKD. CDR3 region: CAISTGVNQPQHF. Written as DNA, the CDR3 is TGTGCCATCAGTACAGGGGTCAATCAGCCCCAGCATTTT.

The chain uses TRBV6-5 and TRBJ1-2; D is ambiguous. The V gene's germline CDR1 is MNHEY and CDR2 SVGAGI. Trimming stripped 6 bases from V and 1 base from J, with 15 bases between. The CDR3 consists of 15 residues. The CDR3 here is CASSTTGPGNYGYTF. The CDR3 nucleotides are TGTGCCAGCAGCACCACCGGACCGGGTAACTATGGCTACACCTTC.

V is TRBV7-2 and J is TRBJ1-1, with D perhaps TRBD1 (5 bases). CDR3 length equals 15 residues. Germline V gene data show CDR1 as SGHTA and CDR2 as FQGNSA. The ends were cut back, 2 bases at V and 1 base at J, with 11 bases in the middle. The CDR3 loop is CASSLPGRPNTEAFF. In DNA, the CDR3 is TGTGCCAGCAGCTTACCGGGACGGCCGAACACTGAAGCTTTCTTT.

The sample holds a few counts of this clone. The rearrangement joins TRBV5-1 to TRBJ2-6; D not resolved. CDR1 and CDR2 from the germline V gene are SGHRS and YFSETQ. The CDR3 spans 16 residues. The V and J ends lost 4 bases and 7 bases respectively, with 18 bases between them. CDR3 region: CASSHDHLSKANVLTF. In DNA form, the CDR3 reads TGCGCCAGCAGCCATGACCATCTATCTAAAGCCAACGTCCTGACTTTC.

The chain recombines TRBV11-3 with TRBJ2-3; 7 nucleotides line up with TRBD1. Trimming at V came to 4 bases and at J to 4 bases, leaving 11 bases not matched to a gene. The CDR3 length is 16 residues. Germline CDR1 SGHNT, CDR2 YENEEA. The CDR3 loop reads CASSSGGHRTSDTQYF. The CDR3 bases are TGTGCCAGCAGCTCAGGGGGTCACAGGACTTCAGATACGCAGTATTTT. Full variable domain (outside the CDR3, taken from reference TRBV11-3 and TRBJ2-3): EAGVVQSPRYKIIEKKQPVAFWCNPISGHNTLYWYLQNLGQGPELLIRYENEEAVDDSQLPKDRFSAERLKGVDSTLKIQPAELGDSAVYLCASSSGGHRTSDTQYFGPGTRLTVL.

The rearrangement uses TRBV7-9 and TRBJ1-2, with a weak D call TRBD1 (5 bases). The ends were cut back, 5 bases at V and 1 base at J, with 20 bases in the middle. Germline V CDR1 and CDR2: SEHNR, FQNEAQ (reference sequence). CDR3 length: 17 amino acids. This chain's CDR3 is CASSNPKTGDFNYGYTF. CDR3 in DNA: TGTGCCAGCAGCAACCCAAAAACGGGGGACTTTAACTATGGCTACACCTTC.

The rearrangement uses TRBV28 and TRBJ2-1, with D possibly TRBD2 on 6 matching bases. V lost 4 bases to trimming and J lost 4 bases, with 14 bases between them. The CDR3 is made up of 15 amino acids. CDR1 is MDHEN and CDR2 is SYDVKM in the germline V gene. The CDR3 loop is CASSSTGTGYNEQFF. CDR3 bases: TGTGCCAGCAGTTCCACCGGGACTGGATACAATGAGCAGTTCTTC.

The V and J genes are TRBV15 and TRBJ2-7; D is undetermined. This CDR3 is built from 11 residues. From germline, CDR1 is LNHNV and CDR2 YYDKDF (reference sequence). With 4 bases removed from V and 7 bases from J, the gap between germline ends came to 8 bases. The CDR3 DNA is TGTGCCACCAGCACTGGGTGGGAGCAGTACTTC. It codes for CATSTGWEQYF.